This T cell receptor beta chain is drawn from a study of blood T cell repertoires in COVID-19. CDR1 and CDR2 (germline): SGHAT, FQNNGV. J was trimmed by 4 bases and V by 5 bases; bases with no gene match: 8. There are 14 residues in the CDR3. The table came from immunoSEQ multiplex PCR; TCRdb's copy has only in-frame clones and leaves some out. The repertoire holds about 63,000 clones, with 79% as singletons. The chain is built from TRBV11-2 and TRBJ2-7; 7 bases fit TRBD2. The sequence was collected from a human donor in a cohort sampled during active COVID-19. The source material was peripheral blood. CDR3 sequence: CASSAGTITYEQYF. The CDR3 DNA follows: TGTGCCAGCAGCGCCGGGACTATCACTTACGAGCAGTACTTC.